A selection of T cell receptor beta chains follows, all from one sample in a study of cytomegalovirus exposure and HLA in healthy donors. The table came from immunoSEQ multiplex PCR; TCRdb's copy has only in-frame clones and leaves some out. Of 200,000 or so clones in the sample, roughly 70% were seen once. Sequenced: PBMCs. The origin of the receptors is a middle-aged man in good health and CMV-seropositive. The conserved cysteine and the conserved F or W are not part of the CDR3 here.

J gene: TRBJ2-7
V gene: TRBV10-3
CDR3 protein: AISEVQGSEQY

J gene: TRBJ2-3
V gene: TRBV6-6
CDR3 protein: ASSYGGGSGTDTQY

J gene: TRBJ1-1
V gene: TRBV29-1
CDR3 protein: SGGDRGRGVNTEAF

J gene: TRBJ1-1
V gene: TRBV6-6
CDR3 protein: ASSPTGVNTEAF

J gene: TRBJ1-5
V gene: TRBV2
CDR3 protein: ASSDRGGNQPQH

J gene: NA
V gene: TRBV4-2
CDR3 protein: ASSQRKSPNYEQY

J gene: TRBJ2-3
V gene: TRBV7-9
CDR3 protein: ASSPGGSGGYTDTQY

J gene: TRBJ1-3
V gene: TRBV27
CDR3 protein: ASSLAADRLLGNTIY

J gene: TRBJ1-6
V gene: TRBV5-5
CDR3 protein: ASSLDTNWTLH

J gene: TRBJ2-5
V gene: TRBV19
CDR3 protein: ASSMSLETQY

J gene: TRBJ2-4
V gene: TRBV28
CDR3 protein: ASREGAKGQY

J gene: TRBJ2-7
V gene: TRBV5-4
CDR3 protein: ASSSQTSLGEQY

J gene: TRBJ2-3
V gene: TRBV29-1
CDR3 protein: SVEDEDRWLGDTQY

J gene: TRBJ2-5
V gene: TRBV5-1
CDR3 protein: ASSLAEAGGGKTQY

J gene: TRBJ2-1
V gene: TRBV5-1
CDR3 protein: ASSPGGESYNEQF

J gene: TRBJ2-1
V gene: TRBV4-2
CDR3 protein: ASSLTGGSSPSRGEQF

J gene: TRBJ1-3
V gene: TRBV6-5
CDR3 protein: ASSLGVPSGNTIY

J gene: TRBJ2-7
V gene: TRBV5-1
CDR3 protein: ASSPGTGAYEQY

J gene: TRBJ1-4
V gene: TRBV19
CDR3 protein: ASTYRGPTNEKLF

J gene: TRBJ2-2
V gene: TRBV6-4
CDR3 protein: ASSAARVTNTGELF

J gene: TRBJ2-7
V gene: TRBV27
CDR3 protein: ASSSAYRVDYEQY

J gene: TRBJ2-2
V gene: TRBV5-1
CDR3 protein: ASSDRVNTGELF

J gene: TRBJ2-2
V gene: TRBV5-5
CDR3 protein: ASSHSTGRGAV

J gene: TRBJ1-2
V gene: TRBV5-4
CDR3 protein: ASSLEGGQGWGYT

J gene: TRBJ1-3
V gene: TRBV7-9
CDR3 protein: ASSNQGGTGNTIY

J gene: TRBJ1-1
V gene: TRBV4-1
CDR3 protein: ASSQDSWGRAF

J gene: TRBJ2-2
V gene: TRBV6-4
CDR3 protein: ASSPGETGEENTGELF

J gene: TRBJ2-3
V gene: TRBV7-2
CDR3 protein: ASSFGAGSPTDTQY

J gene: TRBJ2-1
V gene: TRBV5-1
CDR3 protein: ASSSRVGGIHEQF

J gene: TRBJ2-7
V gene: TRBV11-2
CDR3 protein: ASSLGPGGGREQY

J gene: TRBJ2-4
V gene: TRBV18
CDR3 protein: ASSPPAGTKNIQY

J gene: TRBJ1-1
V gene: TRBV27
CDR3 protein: ASSLTTGESTEAF

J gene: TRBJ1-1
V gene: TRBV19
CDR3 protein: ASSTIQGSEAF

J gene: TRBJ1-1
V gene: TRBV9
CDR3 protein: ASSVALALGDTEAF

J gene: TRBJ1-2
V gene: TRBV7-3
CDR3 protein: ASSLGRGSIGYT

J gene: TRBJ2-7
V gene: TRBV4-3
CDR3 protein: ASSQGQGNCEQY

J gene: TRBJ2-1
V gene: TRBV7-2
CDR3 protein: ASSSSSYNEQF

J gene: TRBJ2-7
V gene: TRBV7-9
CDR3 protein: ASSLAGQSYEQY

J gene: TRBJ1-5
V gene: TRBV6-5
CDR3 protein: ASRPQGSNQPQH

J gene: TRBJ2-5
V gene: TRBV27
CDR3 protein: ASTLGLGIGTQY

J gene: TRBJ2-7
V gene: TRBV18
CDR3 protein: ASSPPRDRGEQY

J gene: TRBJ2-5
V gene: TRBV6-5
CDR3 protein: ASSSGLWETQY

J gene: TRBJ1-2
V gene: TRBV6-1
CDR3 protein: ASSEPDRPYGYT

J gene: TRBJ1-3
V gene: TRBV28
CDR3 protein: ASSLRGSGNTIY

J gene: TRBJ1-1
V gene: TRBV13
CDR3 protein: ASSQDRVSDPRASDTEAF

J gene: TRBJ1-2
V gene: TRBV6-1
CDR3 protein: ASSMSSNYGYT

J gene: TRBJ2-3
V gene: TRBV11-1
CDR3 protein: ASSSISGGPTDTQY

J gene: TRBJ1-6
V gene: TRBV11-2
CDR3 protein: ASSLDVGRGSPLH